The 23 T cell receptor beta chains below all came from one sample that was sequenced in a study of technical replicates of blood from a few donors. TCRdb's copy holds only in-frame clones and misses some; the assay was immunoSEQ multiplex PCR. The table records roughly 85,000 clones, 94% of them present only once. Material for sequencing was T cells isolated from PBMCs. Receptors were obtained from a human donor in good health.

The chain recombines TRBV29-1 with TRBJ1-2; 10 bases line up with TRBD1. The germline V gene has CDR1 SQVTM and CDR2 ANQGSEA. Trimming took 4 bases from V and 6 from J; bases not matched to a gene: 8. The CDR3 totals 14 residues. CDR3 nucleotides: TGCAGCGTTGGGGGGACAGGGGTCTCGGATGGCTACACCTTC. The encoded protein is CSVGGTGVSDGYTF.

V and J are TRBV14 and TRBJ2-1; TRBD2 matches at 7 bases. CDR3 length equals 15 residues. CDR1 is SGHDN and CDR2 is FVKESK in the germline V gene. Trimming at V came to 6 bases and at J to 7 bases, leaving 12 bases not matched to a gene. CDR3 in amino acids: CASSPSGKGGNEQFF. The CDR3 DNA follows: TGTGCCAGCAGTCCTAGCGGAAAGGGTGGTAATGAGCAGTTCTTC.

This chain uses TRBV11-2 with TRBJ2-2; TRBD2 agrees at 7 bases. The CDR3 has 15 residues. The germline V gene has CDR1 SGHAT and CDR2 FQNNGV. Germline trimming cut 5 bases from V and 4 bases from J; bases unmatched to any gene: 7. The CDR3 reads CASSTRGRGTGELFF. For the CDR3, the DNA is TGTGCCAGCAGCACAAGAGGGAGGGGCACCGGGGAGCTGTTTTTT.

The rearrangement uses TRBV27 and TRBJ2-3; 7 bases are shared with TRBD2. Unmatched junction bases numbered 10, after V lost 5 bases and J lost 2 bases. The CDR3 has 16 residues. CDR1 and CDR2 from the germline V gene are MNHEY and SMNVEV (reference sequence). CDR3 in DNA: TGTGCCAGCAGTCCCCGTCTGGGGACTACCACAGATACGCAGTATTTT. Protein: CASSPRLGTTTDTQYF.

The J gene is TRBJ2-1, the V gene TRBV5-8, with D uncertain. Germline-derived CDR1 and CDR2 are SGHTS and YDEGEE. This CDR3 contains 12 residues. V dropped 1 base and J dropped 9 bases, with 8 bases sitting between them. CDR3 loop: CASSLFRSEQFF. In nucleotides, the CDR3 is TGTGCCAGCAGCTTGTTTCGGAGTGAGCAGTTCTTC.

This clone occurred once. The chain uses TRBV19 and TRBJ1-5, with D unclear. This CDR3 spans 15 amino acids. Trimming took 6 bases from V and 0 from J, leaving 12 bases between them. From germline, CDR1 is LNHDA and CDR2 SQIVND (reference sequence). Written as DNA, the CDR3 is TGTGCCAGTAGGTGGGGAGAACTTAGCAATCAGCCCCAGCATTTT. It translates to CASRWGELSNQPQHF. Variable domain in full (rest from reference TRBV19 and TRBJ1-5): DGGITQSPKYLFRKEGQNVTLSCEQNLNHDAMYWYRQDPGQGLRLIYYSQIVNDFQKGDIAEGYSVSREKKESFPLTVTSAQKNPTAFYLCASRWGELSNQPQHFGDGTRLSIL.

The chain couples TRBV4-1 to TRBJ1-2; D remains unclear. The CDR3 extends over 15 amino acids. Germline CDR1 is MGHRA and CDR2 is YSYEKL. Trimming shortened V by 0 bases and J by 5 bases, and 13 bases separated the two germline ends. The CDR3 is CASSQEAELGYGYTF. The CDR3 bases are TGCGCCAGCAGCCAAGAGGCGGAGCTCGGTTATGGCTACACCTTC.

The chain uses TRBV13 and TRBJ2-2; TRBD1 matches at 7 bases. V lost 5 bases to trimming and J lost 5 bases; unmatched junction nucleotides: 8. The CDR3 is 15 residues long. Germline-derived CDR1 and CDR2 are PRHDT and FYEKMQ (reference sequence). CDR3 residues: CASSTSRQGTGELFF. In nucleotides, the CDR3 is TGTGCCAGCAGCACATCCCGACAGGGAACCGGGGAGCTGTTTTTT.

CDR3 sequence: CASSLVSNTGELFF. In DNA form, the CDR3 reads TGCGCCAGCAGCTTGGTCTCGAACACCGGGGAGCTGTTTTTT. This rearrangement joins TRBV5-1 to TRBJ2-2; D is undetermined. The length of the CDR3 is 14 residues. Germline V CDR1 and CDR2: SGHRS, YFSETQ. V lost 0 bases and J lost 0, with 3 bases in between.

This chain uses TRBV11-3 with TRBJ2-2, with 8 bases aligning to TRBD2. Germline CDR1 reads SGHNT; CDR2 reads YENEEA. Unmatched junction bases numbered 6, after V lost 2 bases and J lost 4 bases. This CDR3 is built from 16 residues. The CDR3 nucleotides read TGTGCCAGCAGCTTATATTCCGGGGGGGCCACCGGGGAGCTGTTTTTT. It is translated as CASSLYSGGATGELFF.

The chain recombines TRBV5-1 with TRBJ2-1, with D unclear. Trimming took 0 bases from V and 6 from J, leaving 16 bases between them. Per germline, CDR1 SGHRS and CDR2 YFSETQ. The CDR3 is 16 residues long. The CDR3, as DNA: TGCGCCAGCAGCTTGGCCGACGTCTACGGCGGCAATGAGCAGTTCTTC. Its translation is CASSLADVYGGNEQFF. The full variable domain, with the rest looked up from reference TRBV5-1 and TRBJ2-1, is KAGVTQTPRYLIKTRGQQVTLSCSPISGHRSVSWYQQTPGQGLQFLFEYFSETQRNKGNFPGRFSGRQFSNSRSEMNVSTLELGDSALYLCASSLADVYGGNEQFFGPGTRLTVL.

The V call is TRBV4-1, the J call TRBJ1-2; D may be TRBD1 (6 bases). The V gene's germline CDR1 is MGHRA and CDR2 YSYEKL. The V end was cut by 4 bases, the J end by 2 bases, with 23 bases between. The CDR3 runs to 18 residues. This chain's CDR3 is CASSRSSKSRGGNYGYTF. In DNA form, the CDR3 reads TGCGCCAGCAGCCGCAGTTCAAAAAGCAGGGGCGGGAACTATGGCTACACCTTC.

The rearrangement links TRBV25-1 to TRBJ2-7; 10 bases are shared with TRBD1. J gave up 3 bases and V 8 bases, and 7 bases lay outside the gene matches. Germline-derived CDR1 and CDR2 are MGHDK and SYGVNS. The CDR3 is made up of 14 amino acids. CDR3 bases: TGTGCCAGCCTGGGGGGACAGGGGCACTACGAGCAGTACTTC. Its translation is CASLGGQGHYEQYF.

The gene calls are TRBV7-9 and TRBJ1-4; 7 positions match TRBD1. Germline CDR1 SEHNR, CDR2 FQNEAQ (reference sequence). The CDR3 spans 15 residues. J gave up 4 bases and V 5 bases, and 7 bases lay outside the gene matches. The CDR3 bases are TGTGCCAGCAGCCTCGGGACAGAACTTAATGAAAAACTGTTTTTT. Translating it yields CASSLGTELNEKLFF.

This sequence joins TRBV5-4 and TRBJ2-3, with TRBD1 as a possible D gene (6 bases). CDR3 length equals 16 residues. Germline V lookup: CDR1 SGHNT, CDR2 YYREEE (reference sequence). The V end lost 4 bases, the J end lost 5 bases, and 20 bases lay between the germline ends. As DNA, the CDR3 is TGTGCCAGCAGCACTCTTGGGGCAGGGGAGCAAGATACGCAGTATTTT. This translates into CASSTLGAGEQDTQYF. Combining the CDR3 with reference TRBV5-4 and TRBJ2-3 gives the whole variable domain ETGVTQSPTHLIKTRGQQVTLRCSSQSGHNTVSWYQQALGQGPQFIFQYYREEENGRGNFPPRFSGLQFPNYSSELNVNALELDDSALYLCASSTLGAGEQDTQYFGPGTRLTVL.

This chain's CDR3 is CASTPTGVKNIQYF. CDR3 DNA: TGTGCCAGTACCCCGACAGGGGTCAAAAACATTCAGTACTTC. The chain couples TRBV19 to TRBJ2-4; 8 nucleotides line up with TRBD1. CDR3 length: 14 residues. The trim removed 7 bases at V and 3 bases at J, leaving 5 bases unmatched. CDR1 is LNHDA and CDR2 is SQIVND in the germline V gene (reference sequence). Full variable domain (missing parts from reference TRBV19 and TRBJ2-4): DGGITQSPKYLFRKEGQNVTLSCEQNLNHDAMYWYRQDPGQGLRLIYYSQIVNDFQKGDIAEGYSVSREKKESFPLTVTSAQKNPTAFYLCASTPTGVKNIQYFGAGTRLSVL.

The CDR3 sequence: CASSLDRGNQPQHF. The CDR3 coding sequence is TGTGCCAGCAGCTTGGACAGGGGCAATCAGCCCCAGCATTTT. This chain links TRBV5-8 with TRBJ1-5; D perhaps matches TRBD1 (6 bases). Germline lookup yields CDR1 SGHTS and CDR2 YDEGEE. The V end lost 0 bases, the J end lost 2 bases, and 6 bases lay between the germline ends. The CDR3 has 14 residues.

This chain connects TRBV6-1 to TRBJ2-3; D ambiguous. Germline-derived CDR1 and CDR2 are MNHNS and SASEGT. Trimming pared 1 base from V and 2 bases from J, leaving 7 bases between. This CDR3 has 14 amino acids. Here the CDR3 DNA reads TGTGCCAGCAGTGAAGGTAATCCCACAGATACGCAGTATTTT. As protein: CASSEGNPTDTQYF.

This chain joins TRBV19 and TRBJ1-1; D is perhaps TRBD1 (5 bases). V was cut by 6 bases and J by 3 bases, with 11 bases left in between. Germline V gene lookup returns CDR1 LNHDA and CDR2 SQIVND (reference sequence). There are 13 residues in the CDR3. This chain's CDR3 is CASSGGWDTEAFF. CDR3 DNA: TGTGCCAGTAGCGGGGGTTGGGACACTGAAGCTTTCTTT.

This clone was observed a single time. The gene calls are TRBV7-9 and TRBJ1-1; 8 bases map to TRBD1. Germline CDR1 SEHNR, CDR2 FQNEAQ (reference sequence). The CDR3 is made up of 16 amino acids. V trimming: 5 bases; J trimming: 1 base; junction bases outside the gene matches: 9. The CDR3 DNA reads TGTGCCAGCAGCCCGCAACCCGGGACAGGGAACACTGAAGCTTTCTTT. Translating gives CASSPQPGTGNTEAFF.

CDR3 amino acids: CASSSRQGLTYEQYF. The CDR3 DNA is TGTGCCAGCAGCTCTAGACAGGGCCTGACCTACGAGCAGTACTTC. V is TRBV7-9 and J is TRBJ2-7; 7 bases map to TRBD1. Unmatched junction bases numbered 8, after V lost 4 bases and J lost 2 bases. Germline V gives CDR1 SEHNR, CDR2 FQNEAQ (reference sequence). The CDR3 runs to 15 residues.

The chain has TRBV6-5 and TRBJ2-7, with 8 nucleotides matching TRBD2. Germline values: CDR1 MNHEY, CDR2 SVGAGI. This CDR3 has 13 residues. J lost 2 bases, V lost 6 bases, and 3 bases had no gene match. The CDR3 DNA reads as TGTGCCAGCAGGAGCGGGAGCCCCTACGAGCAGTACTTC. Its protein product is CASRSGSPYEQYF.

The chain has TRBV18 and TRBJ2-1; 12 nucleotides match TRBD2. Unmatched junction bases numbered 6, after V lost 3 bases and J lost 6 bases. From germline, CDR1 is KGHSH and CDR2 LQKENI. The CDR3 sequence is 16 residues long. In nucleotides, the CDR3 is TGTGCCAGCTCACCCCCTAGCGGGAGGGCCGGCAATGAGCAGTTCTTC. Its protein product is CASSPPSGRAGNEQFF.